This TCR beta chain comes out of a study of blood T cell repertoires in COVID-19. The wider study: The samples span acute and convalescent COVID-19 from the United States, Italy and Spain. T cells, B-cell-depleted T cells, or PBMCs supplied cDNA or gDNA.

In the original analysis: Reference gene primer amplification yielded estimated nucleated cell counts. Some clones are missing from TCRdb's copy, which holds only in-frame ones; the method was immunoSEQ multiplex PCR. V, J and clone size were drawn from that table, and D and trimming were deduced from the DNA. The sample has tens of thousands of clones, roughly 82% seen once. The clonotype originates from a woman older than 75 with active or convalescent COVID-19. The sample taken for sequencing was peripheral blood.

CDR3 residues: CASSPEDITNTGELFF. In DNA, the CDR3 is TGTGCCAGCAGCCCCGAAGACATAACGAACACCGGGGAGCTGTTTTTT. The genes are TRBV7-2 and TRBJ2-2; no firm D call. V lost 5 bases and J 0 bases, leaving 13 bases between the germline ends. Per the germline V gene, CDR1 is SGHTA and CDR2 is FQGNSA. The CDR3 length is 16 residues. The full variable domain, with the rest looked up from reference TRBV7-2 and TRBJ2-2, is GAGVSQSPSNKVTEKGKDVELRCDPISGHTALYWYRQSLGQGLEFLIYFQGNSAPDKSGLPSDRFSAERTGGSVSTLTIQRTQQEDSAVYLCASSPEDITNTGELFFGEGSRLTVL.